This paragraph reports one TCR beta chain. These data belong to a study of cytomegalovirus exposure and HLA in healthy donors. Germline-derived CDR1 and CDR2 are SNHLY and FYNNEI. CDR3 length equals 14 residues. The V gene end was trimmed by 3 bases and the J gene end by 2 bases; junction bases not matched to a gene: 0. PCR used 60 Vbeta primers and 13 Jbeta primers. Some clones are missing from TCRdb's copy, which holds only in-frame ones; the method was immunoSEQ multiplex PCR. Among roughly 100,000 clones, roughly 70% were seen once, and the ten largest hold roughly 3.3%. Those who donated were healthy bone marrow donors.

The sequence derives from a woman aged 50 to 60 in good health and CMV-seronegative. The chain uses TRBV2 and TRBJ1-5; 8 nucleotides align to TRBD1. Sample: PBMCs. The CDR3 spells CASSEGQGNQPQHF. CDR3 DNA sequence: TGTGCCAGCAGTGAGGGACAGGGCAATCAGCCCCAGCATTTT.